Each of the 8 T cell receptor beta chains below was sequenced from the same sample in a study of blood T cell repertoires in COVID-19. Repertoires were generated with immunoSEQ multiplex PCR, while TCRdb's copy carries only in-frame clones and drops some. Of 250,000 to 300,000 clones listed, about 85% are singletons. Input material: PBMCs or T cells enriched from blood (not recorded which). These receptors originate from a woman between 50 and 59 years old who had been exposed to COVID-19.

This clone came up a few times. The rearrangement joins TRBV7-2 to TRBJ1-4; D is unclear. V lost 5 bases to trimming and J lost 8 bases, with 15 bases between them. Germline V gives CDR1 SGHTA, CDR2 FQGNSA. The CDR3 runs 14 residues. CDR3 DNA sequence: TGTGCCAGCAGCCCCCGTCGAGACGGGGAAAAACTGTTTTTT. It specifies CASSPRRDGEKLFF.

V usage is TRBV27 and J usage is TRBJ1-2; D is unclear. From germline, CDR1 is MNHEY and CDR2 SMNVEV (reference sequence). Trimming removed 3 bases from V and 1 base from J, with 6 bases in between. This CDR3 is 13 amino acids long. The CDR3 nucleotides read TGTGCCAGCAGTTTCGGGGTTAACTATGGCTACACCTTC. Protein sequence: CASSFGVNYGYTF.

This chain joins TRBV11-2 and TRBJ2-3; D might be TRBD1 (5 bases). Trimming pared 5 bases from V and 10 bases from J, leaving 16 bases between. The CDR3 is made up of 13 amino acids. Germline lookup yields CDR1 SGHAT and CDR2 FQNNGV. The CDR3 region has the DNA TGTGCCAGCAGCCCCCTCCAAGCAGGGCCGCAGTATTTT. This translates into CASSPLQAGPQYF.

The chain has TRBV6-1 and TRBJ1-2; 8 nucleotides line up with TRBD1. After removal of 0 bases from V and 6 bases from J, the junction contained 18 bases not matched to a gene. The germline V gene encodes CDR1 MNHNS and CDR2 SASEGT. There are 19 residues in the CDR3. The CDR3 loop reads CASSEALSGAGGRGNGYTF. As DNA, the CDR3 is TGTGCCAGCAGTGAAGCGCTCAGTGGGGCAGGGGGCCGAGGGAATGGCTACACCTTC.

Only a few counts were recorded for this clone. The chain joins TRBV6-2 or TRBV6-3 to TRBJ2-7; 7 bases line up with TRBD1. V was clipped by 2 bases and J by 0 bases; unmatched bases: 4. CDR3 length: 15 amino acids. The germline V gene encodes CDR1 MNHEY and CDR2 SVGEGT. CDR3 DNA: TGTGCCAGCAGTTACGAGGCAGGGGGCTCCTACGAGCAGTACTTC. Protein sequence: CASSYEAGGSYEQYF.

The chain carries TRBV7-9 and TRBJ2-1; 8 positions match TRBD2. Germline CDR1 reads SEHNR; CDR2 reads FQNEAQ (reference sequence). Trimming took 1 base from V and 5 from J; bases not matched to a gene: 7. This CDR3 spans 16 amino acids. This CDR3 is CASSLGAGGTNNEQFF. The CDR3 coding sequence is TGTGCCAGCAGCTTAGGGGCGGGGGGAACCAACAATGAGCAGTTCTTC.

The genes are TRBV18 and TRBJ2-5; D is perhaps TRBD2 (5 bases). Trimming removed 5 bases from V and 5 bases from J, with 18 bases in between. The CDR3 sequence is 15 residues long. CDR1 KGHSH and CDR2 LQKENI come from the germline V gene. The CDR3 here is CASSSARGILETQYF. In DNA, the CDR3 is TGTGCCAGCTCATCGGCCCGGGGTATTCTGGAGACCCAGTACTTC.

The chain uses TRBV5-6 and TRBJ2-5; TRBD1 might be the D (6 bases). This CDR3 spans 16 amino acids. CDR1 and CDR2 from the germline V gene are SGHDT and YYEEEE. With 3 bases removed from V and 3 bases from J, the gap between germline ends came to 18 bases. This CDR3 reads CASSWETGTRKETQYF. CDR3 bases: TGTGCCAGCAGCTGGGAGACCGGGACAAGAAAAGAGACCCAGTACTTC.